The rows below give T cell receptor beta chains drawn from one sample of a study of blood T cell repertoires in COVID-19. Sequencing was performed with immunoSEQ multiplex PCR; in TCRdb, only in-frame clones are kept and a portion is missing. The sample consists of under 350,000 clones, just under 90% of them appearing once. The sequencing sample was made of PBMCs or T cells enriched from blood (not recorded which). Source of these receptors: a woman aged 55-70 years who had recovered from COVID-19. Both conserved end residues are part of each CDR3. Fields, in order: V gene, clone size, J gene, D gene, CDR3 DNA, CDR3 protein. A D gene is named only where the DNA matches it firmly. Some rows mark clone size as missing; the rest say once, few, many or name a class of expanded clone.

V gene: TRBV9; clone size: -; J gene: TRBJ2-1; D gene: -; CDR3 DNA: TGTGCCAGCAGCGTCGGGGGAGTTAGGCGTGAGCAGTTCTTC; CDR3 protein: CASSVGGVRREQFF
V gene: TRBV7-9; clone size: -; J gene: TRBJ2-7; D gene: -; CDR3 DNA: TGTGCCAGCAGCTTAGAGGTAGGGGGTGCCTCCTACGAGCAGTACTTC; CDR3 protein: CASSLEVGGASYEQYF
V gene: TRBV3-1/TRBV3-2; clone size: -; J gene: TRBJ1-2; D gene: -; CDR3 DNA: TGTGCCAGCAGGAAAATGGACAATTCCGGCTACACCTTC; CDR3 protein: CASRKMDNSGYTF
V gene: TRBV4-1; clone size: -; J gene: TRBJ2-1; D gene: -; CDR3 DNA: TGCGCCAGCAGCCAAGATGGTCGGTCAGGAGGTGCGAGAAATGAGCAGTTCTTC; CDR3 protein: CASSQDGRSGGARNEQFF
V gene: TRBV7-9; clone size: -; J gene: TRBJ1-6; D gene: -; CDR3 DNA: TGTGCCAGCAGCTTAGGGCGCAGGGATAATTCACCCCTCCACTTT; CDR3 protein: CASSLGRRDNSPLHF
V gene: TRBV28; clone size: -; J gene: TRBJ1-5; D gene: -; CDR3 DNA: TGTGCCAGCAGTTTATTAGGGGTATGGCAGCCCCAGCATTTT; CDR3 protein: CASSLLGVWQPQHF
V gene: TRBV5-1; clone size: -; J gene: TRBJ2-3; D gene: TRBD1; CDR3 DNA: TGCGCCAGCAGTGGACAGGGGTCAGATACGCAGTATTTT; CDR3 protein: CASSGQGSDTQYF
V gene: TRBV5-1; clone size: -; J gene: TRBJ1-2; D gene: TRBD1; CDR3 DNA: TGCGCCAGCAGCTTGATGACAGGGGGGACCACTAACTATGGCTACACCTTC; CDR3 protein: CASSLMTGGTTNYGYTF
V gene: TRBV18; clone size: -; J gene: TRBJ1-1; D gene: -; CDR3 DNA: TGTGCCAGCTCACCTCTCTTTTCCCGGGTAGGTGCTGAAGCTTTCTTT; CDR3 protein: CASSPLFSRVGAEAFF
V gene: TRBV27; clone size: -; J gene: TRBJ2-7; D gene: -; CDR3 DNA: TGTGCCAGCAGCCCGGGACTCTCGTACGAGCAGTACTTC; CDR3 protein: CASSPGLSYEQYF
V gene: TRBV30; clone size: -; J gene: TRBJ2-7; D gene: -; CDR3 DNA: TGTGCCTGGAGTGTTGGACTAATCAACGAGCAGTACTTC; CDR3 protein: CAWSVGLINEQYF
V gene: TRBV10-2; clone size: -; J gene: TRBJ2-7; D gene: -; CDR3 DNA: TGCGCCAGCAGTGAGACAGCTTACTACGAGCAGTACTTC; CDR3 protein: CASSETAYYEQYF
V gene: TRBV27; clone size: few; J gene: TRBJ1-6; D gene: -; CDR3 DNA: TGTGCCAGCAGTTCAACTAACTATAATTCACCCCTCCACTTT; CDR3 protein: CASSSTNYNSPLHF
V gene: TRBV6-5; clone size: -; J gene: TRBJ1-6; D gene: -; CDR3 DNA: TGTGCCAGCAGTCAGCAGGAATTCTATAATTCACCCCTCCACTTT; CDR3 protein: CASSQQEFYNSPLHF
V gene: TRBV11-3; clone size: -; J gene: TRBJ1-1; D gene: -; CDR3 DNA: TGTGCCAGCAGCCAGCAGGGGAACACTGAAGCTTTCTTT; CDR3 protein: CASSQQGNTEAFF
V gene: TRBV7-3; clone size: -; J gene: TRBJ1-6; D gene: -; CDR3 DNA: TGTGCCAGCAGCTTATCTCCTCGGTCACCCCTCCACTTT; CDR3 protein: CASSLSPRSPLHF
V gene: TRBV4-1; clone size: -; J gene: TRBJ2-7; D gene: -; CDR3 DNA: TGCGCCAGCAGCCCCCTCGGACAGCCATACGAGCAGTACTTC; CDR3 protein: CASSPLGQPYEQYF
V gene: TRBV5-1; clone size: -; J gene: TRBJ2-7; D gene: TRBD1; CDR3 DNA: TGCGCCAGCAGCCCCGAACAGGACAGGCCGTCCGAGCAGTACTTC; CDR3 protein: CASSPEQDRPSEQYF
V gene: TRBV15; clone size: -; J gene: TRBJ1-6; D gene: -; CDR3 DNA: TGTGCCACCAGCAGAATCCTGGGCAGCTTGGCCCTCCACTTT; CDR3 protein: CATSRILGSLALHF
V gene: TRBV7-9; clone size: -; J gene: TRBJ1-4; D gene: -; CDR3 DNA: TGTGCCAGCAGCGGTCTGAGGGAAAAACTGTTTTTT; CDR3 protein: CASSGLREKLFF
V gene: TRBV13; clone size: -; J gene: TRBJ2-1; D gene: -; CDR3 DNA: TGTGCCAGCAGCTTAGCTAGCAGCTACAATGAGCAGTTCTTC; CDR3 protein: CASSLASSYNEQFF
V gene: TRBV5-1; clone size: -; J gene: TRBJ1-2; D gene: TRBD1; CDR3 DNA: TGCGCCAGCAGCCAAATACAGGGGGTTAACTATGGCTACACCTTC; CDR3 protein: CASSQIQGVNYGYTF